This TCR beta chain was identified during a study of Ad26.COV2.S vaccination and SARS-CoV-2 variants. Here immunoSEQ multiplex PCR was the method, and the copy in TCRdb shows in-frame clones only, minus some. Of hundreds of thousands of clones detected, roughly 94% appear once; the ten largest clones hold 3.9%. Germline V lookup: CDR1 SGHRS, CDR2 YFSETQ. The CDR3 loop spans 16 amino acids. The junction had 5 bases not matched to a gene; V was cut back by 1 base and J by 1 base. Whole-study results and caveats: Measurements of TCR breadth and depth may have given underestimates of the total T cell responses. Spike-specific CD8+ and CD4+ T cell responses reportedly showed substantial breadth after vaccination. Ad26.COV2.S recipients had broader spike-specific TCRs (P = 0.0014). Vaccine recipients and placebo recipients showed similar non-spike TCR breadth.

This clone appeared once. The target antigen is unknown. V gene TRBV5-1 combines with J gene TRBJ1-1, with 9 positions matching TRBD1. The origin of this receptor is a human donor who had recovered from COVID-19. The sequences come from peripheral blood, collected after recovery from COVID-19. CDR3 bases: TGCGCCAGCAGCTTGAGACCGGGACAGGGGAACACTGAAGCTTTCTTT. Encoded protein: CASSLRPGQGNTEAFF.